At least ten counts were recorded for the clone carrying this T cell receptor (beta chain). What it recognizes is unknown. This sample was taken from a study of CD8+CD57+ T cells in acquired aplastic anemia. The wider study: Sorted CD4+ and CD8+ cells gave a mean 3.2 ug DNA, range 0.2 to 27.4 ug. The average read count for CD4+ cells in healthy donors was 9 million to 14 million.

V shed 8 bases and J shed 3 bases, with 16 bases lying between them. This CDR3 comprises 14 residues. Study-wide findings and caveats: Between patients and controls, CD8+ Simpson's diversity did not vary significantly. Patients and controls turned out to have approximately 29 CD8+ CDR3 sequences in common.

The use of genomic DNA as template underpinned the TCR beta VDJ and CDR3 profiling. TCRdb re-derived calls from the reads in MiXCR, one entry per CDR3 protein. The top ten clones hold roughly 2.5% of a sample with 120,000 or so distinct CDR3 sequences, about 46% of them seen once. Sequenced input: sorted CD4+, CD8+, or CD8+CD57+ T cells (not recorded which) from PBMCs. The gene calls are TRBV12-3 or TRBV12-4 and TRBJ1-2, with D unclear. The TCR sequence derives from a human donor in good health, serving as a control. CDR3 amino acids: CASAEGDRYYGYTF. The CDR3 coding sequence is TGTGCCAGCGCGGAGGGTGATAGGTACTATGGCTACACCTTC.